These 28 T cell receptor beta chains share one sample of origin, sequenced in a study of response to subunit inactivated influenza vaccine. TCRdb processed the RT-PCR reads anew with MiXCR; each CDR3 protein has one entry. Here the sample spans about 520,000 distinct CDR3 sequences, about 7.2% being singletons. The material sequenced was PBMCs from blood, taken about 23 months after vaccination. Every receptor here comes from a man aged 50 to 69 who received an inactivated influenza vaccine.

In its sample, this clonotype was seen many times. V is TRBV7-2 and J is TRBJ2-1, with D possibly matching TRBD2 (5 bases). Trimming left V 5 bases short and J 6 bases short, with 11 bases between. Per the germline V gene, CDR1 is SGHTA and CDR2 is FQGNSA. This CDR3 contains 13 residues. CDR3 nucleotides: TGTGCCAGCAGCCCACTAGTCGCCAATGAGCAGTTCTTC. This gives the protein CASSPLVANEQFF.

The rearrangement links TRBV3-1 to TRBJ2-4, with D perhaps matching TRBD2 (5 bases). V was trimmed by 4 bases and J by 2 bases, leaving 6 bases between them. This CDR3 has 13 amino acids. Germline loops: CDR1 LGHDT, CDR2 YNNKEL (reference sequence). This CDR3 is CASSPGTKNIQYF. In nucleotides, the CDR3 is TGTGCCAGCAGCCCCGGGACCAAAAACATTCAGTACTTC.

This chain joins TRBV18 and TRBJ2-5, with D unclear. The V gene's germline CDR1 is KGHSH and CDR2 LQKENI. CDR3 length: 12 amino acids. Trimming removed 10 bases from V and 2 bases from J, with 11 bases in between. The CDR3 coding sequence is TGTGCCACTACTAACCAGCAAGAGACCCAGTACTTC. Translation gives CATTNQQETQYF.

This clonotype occurred many times. The V and J genes are TRBV10-3 and TRBJ2-7; D unresolved. V shed 4 bases and J shed 6 bases, with 19 bases lying between them. The CDR3 spans 15 residues. CDR1 and CDR2 from the germline V gene are ENHRY and SYGVKD. For the CDR3, the DNA is TGTGCCATCAGTGGTCCTACGGGTCGCGTGAGCGAGCAGTACTTC. Amino acid sequence: CAISGPTGRVSEQYF.

The V gene is TRBV20-1, the J gene TRBJ2-7; 10 positions agree with TRBD1. The ends lost 2 bases at V and 6 bases at J; junction bases unmatched: 10. The CDR3 is 15 amino acids. The germline V gene encodes CDR1 DFQATT and CDR2 SNEGSKA (reference sequence). CDR3 residues: CSARKPRTGGSEQYF. In DNA, the CDR3 is TGCAGTGCTAGAAAGCCGAGGACAGGGGGAAGCGAGCAGTACTTC.

This clonotype was observed at least ten times. The J gene is TRBJ1-6, the V gene TRBV7-8; TRBD1 matches 7 bases. The CDR3 extends over 15 amino acids. Germline assignment: CDR1 SGHVS and CDR2 FQNEAQ. J was trimmed by 7 bases and V by 4 bases; bases with no gene match: 7. For the CDR3, the DNA is TGTGCCAGCAGCTCGGAGACAGGGTACAATTCACCCCTCCACTTT. As protein: CASSSETGYNSPLHF.

This sequence joins TRBV28 and TRBJ2-7; perhaps D is TRBD1 or TRBD2 (5 bases each). Germline loops: CDR1 MDHEN, CDR2 SYDVKM. V was pared by 8 bases and J by 6 bases, with 11 bases between. This CDR3 is 11 amino acids long. For the CDR3, the DNA is TGTGCCAGCTGGGGGAAGGGCGAGCAGTACTTC. It specifies CASWGKGEQYF.

This clonotype showed up just a few times. The chain recombines TRBV2 with TRBJ1-5; 9 bases fit TRBD1. J lost 1 base, V lost 6 bases, and 1 base had no gene match. This CDR3 has 14 residues. Germline loops: CDR1 SNHLY, CDR2 FYNNEI. CDR3 region: CASRGTGSNQPQHF. CDR3 DNA: TGTGCCAGCAGGGGGACAGGGAGCAATCAGCCCCAGCATTTT.

This clonotype was detected a few times. The J gene is TRBJ2-1, the V gene TRBV11-2; 10 bases are a match to TRBD2. V shed 3 bases and J 4 bases; nucleotides not matched to a gene: 6. CDR1 is SGHAT and CDR2 is FQNNGV in the germline V gene. This CDR3 has 16 residues. The CDR3 protein is CASSLVSSGGYNEQFF. DNA of the CDR3: TGTGCCAGCAGCTTGGTTTCTAGCGGGGGTTACAATGAGCAGTTCTTC.

This clonotype turned up a few times. The J gene is TRBJ1-5, the V gene TRBV6-1, with TRBD1 matching over 9 bases. V gave up 6 bases and J gave up 5 bases; unmatched junction bases: 8. The CDR3 is 15 residues long. Germline lookup yields CDR1 MNHNS and CDR2 SASEGT. CDR3 protein: CASRLGQGGDQPQHF. CDR3 DNA: TGTGCCAGCAGACTGGGACAGGGAGGCGATCAGCCCCAGCATTTT.

This clonotype was seen at least ten times. The genes are TRBV5-1 and TRBJ1-6; no clear D. The V end was cut by 6 bases, the J end by 0 bases, with 10 bases between. The germline CDR1 and CDR2 sequences are SGHRS and YFSETQ. The CDR3 has 15 amino acids. The DNA for the CDR3 is TGCGCCAGCAAGCGCGGGAGCTCCTATAATTCACCCCTCCACTTT. Translating it yields CASKRGSSYNSPLHF.

In this sample, this clonotype turned up many times. The chain recombines TRBV6-1 with TRBJ2-7; 11 bases agree with TRBD2. The length of the CDR3 is 17 residues. CDR1 is MNHNS, CDR2 SASEGT, per germline. J lost 7 bases, V lost 4 bases, and 15 bases had no gene match. This chain's CDR3 is CASSARIGTSGTREQYF. CDR3 sequence (DNA): TGTGCCAGCAGTGCCCGGATCGGGACTAGCGGCACTAGGGAGCAGTACTTC.

This clonotype was picked up many times. This chain links TRBV18 with TRBJ1-1, with D possibly being TRBD1 (6 bases). Trimming shortened V by 3 bases and J by 1 base, and 6 bases separated the two germline ends. The germline V gene encodes CDR1 KGHSH and CDR2 LQKENI. CDR3 length equals 13 residues. This CDR3 is CASSPGQNTEAFF. CDR3 bases: TGTGCCAGCTCACCGGGACAGAACACTGAAGCTTTCTTT.

This clonotype was detected a few times. The genes are TRBV7-3 and TRBJ2-7; 9 positions agree with TRBD2. Germline CDR1 SGHTA, CDR2 FQGTGA. The CDR3 consists of 15 residues. Unmatched junction bases numbered 6, after V lost 1 base and J lost 5 bases. This chain's CDR3 is CASSLSGGRADEQYF. CDR3 coding DNA: TGTGCCAGCAGCTTAAGCGGCGGGAGGGCCGACGAGCAGTACTTC.

This clonotype showed up many times. V gene TRBV5-6 combines with J gene TRBJ2-1, with TRBD2 matching over 9 bases. V dropped 4 bases and J dropped 4; count of bases not matched to a gene: 15. Per the germline V gene, CDR1 is SGHDT and CDR2 is YYEEEE. The CDR3 is 18 residues long. In DNA form, the CDR3 reads TGTGCCAGCAGCCGAACAAGGACTAGCGCCCGGGGGTACAATGAGCAGTTCTTC. This translates into CASSRTRTSARGYNEQFF.

This clonotype was observed many times. The chain combines TRBV28 with TRBJ2-1; 11 positions match TRBD2. J was trimmed by 6 bases and V by 3 bases; bases with no gene match: 1. CDR1 and CDR2 from the germline V gene are MDHEN and SYDVKM. This CDR3 contains 14 residues. DNA of the CDR3: TGTGCCAGCAGTTTTAGCGGGAGGGCCAATGAGCAGTTCTTC. Translated, it gives CASSFSGRANEQFF.

This clonotype was seen at least ten times. The V call is TRBV19, the J call TRBJ2-6; the D is unclear. The V end lost 6 bases, the J end lost 0 bases, and 6 bases lay between the germline ends. Germline V CDR1 and CDR2: LNHDA, SQIVND (reference sequence). The CDR3 length is 14 residues. DNA for the CDR3: TGTGCCAGTAGGGCTAACTCTGGGGCCAACGTCCTGACTTTC. Translated, it gives CASRANSGANVLTF.

The V gene is TRBV30, the J gene TRBJ2-5; 8 bases agree with TRBD1. The V and J ends lost 3 bases and 4 bases, in that order; junction bases with no gene match: 4. Per germline, CDR1 GTSNPN and CDR2 SVGIG (reference sequence). The length of the CDR3 is 13 residues. CDR3 in DNA: TGTGCCTGGAGCGCACAGGGGGGAGAGACCCAGTACTTC. Amino acid sequence: CAWSAQGGETQYF.

This clonotype was observed a few times. The chain combines TRBV29-1 with TRBJ2-3, with a weak D call TRBD2 (5 bases). Germline CDR1 and CDR2: SQVTM and ANQGSEA. Trimming took off 7 bases at V and 8 bases at J, with 10 bases between the two ends. The length of the CDR3 is 10 residues. Written as DNA, the CDR3 is TGCAGCGGGTCTCGGGGTACGCAGTATTTT. This sequence encodes CSGSRGTQYF.

This sequence joins TRBV12-3 or TRBV12-4 and TRBJ2-7; the match to TRBD1 covers 7 bases. V lost 7 bases to trimming and J lost 6 bases; unmatched junction nucleotides: 12. The CDR3 runs 14 residues. The CDR3 loop is CASTRRGQWREQYF. The CDR3 DNA is TGTGCCAGCACCCGAAGGGGACAGTGGCGCGAGCAGTACTTC.

In this sample, this clonotype turned up many times. The rearrangement uses TRBV12-3 or TRBV12-4 and TRBJ1-5; the match to TRBD1 covers 10 bases. V trimming: 5 bases; J trimming: 3 bases; junction bases outside the gene matches: 7. This CDR3 has 16 amino acids. DNA for the CDR3: TGTGCCAGCAGTAGGGGGGACAGGGGACACAATCAGCCCCAGCATTTT. Protein sequence: CASSRGDRGHNQPQHF.

This clonotype was observed many times. The chain joins TRBV3-1 to TRBJ1-6; 12 bases fit TRBD1. V lost 0 bases, J lost 8 bases, and 11 bases stayed unmatched. The CDR3 sequence is 19 residues long. Germline V gives CDR1 LGHDT, CDR2 YNNKEL (reference sequence). In DNA, the CDR3 is TGTGCCAGCAGCCAAGAGGTTGGGACAGGGGGCGTCCCTCATTCACCCCTCCACTTT. Amino acids: CASSQEVGTGGVPHSPLHF.

This clonotype was seen a handful of times. This chain connects TRBV6-1 to TRBJ1-5; no reliable D call. Germline V lookup: CDR1 MNHNS, CDR2 SASEGT. This CDR3 has 13 amino acids. Trimming removed 2 bases from V and 7 bases from J, with 9 bases in between. CDR3 nucleotide sequence: TGTGCCAGCAGTGAACACCAGAGACAGCCCCAGCATTTT. The encoded protein is CASSEHQRQPQHF.

This clonotype was recorded a few times. This chain links TRBV4-3 with TRBJ2-2; D might be TRBD2 (5 bases). V gave up 0 bases and J gave up 1 base, with 6 bases separating them. The CDR3 runs to 15 residues. Per the germline V gene, CDR1 is LGHNA and CDR2 is YSLEER. The CDR3 region has the DNA TGCGCCAGCAGCCAAGAGGGAGTGAACACCGGGGAGCTGTTTTTT. Translating it yields CASSQEGVNTGELFF.

This clonotype came up many times. In DNA form, the CDR3 reads TGCGCCAGCAGCTGGACAGTTGGAGAGACCCAGTACTTC. Translation gives CASSWTVGETQYF. The chain is built from TRBV5-1 and TRBJ2-5; possibly TRBD1 for D (6 bases). CDR1 SGHRS and CDR2 YFSETQ come from the germline V gene. The CDR3 consists of 13 residues. With 3 bases removed from V and 4 bases from J, the gap between germline ends came to 10 bases.

There are a few counts of this clonotype. This chain connects TRBV9 to TRBJ2-3, with 12 bases matching TRBD2. The germline gives CDR1 SGDLS, CDR2 YYNGEE. This CDR3 is built from 16 residues. V shed 4 bases, J shed 5 bases, and the junction held 8 bases outside the gene matches. In nucleotides, the CDR3 is TGTGCCAGCAGCTCGCTGACTAGCGGGAGTAGAGATACGCAGTATTTT. Its translation: CASSSLTSGSRDTQYF.

This clonotype has a count of ten or more. The rearrangement links TRBV12-3 or TRBV12-4 to TRBJ1-5; no firm D call. This CDR3 contains 16 residues. Trimming removed 3 bases at V and 3 bases at J, with 15 bases between. CDR3 bases: TGTGCCAGCAGTTTTAGTGGGTTGAGGGACAATCAGCCCCAGCATTTT. This codes for CASSFSGLRDNQPQHF.

This clonotype was counted a few times. This chain uses TRBV29-1 with TRBJ2-5; TRBD1 agrees at 7 bases. The germline V gene has CDR1 SQVTM and CDR2 ANQGSEA. J lost 5 bases, V lost 0 bases, and 6 bases had no gene match. The length of the CDR3 is 14 residues. CDR3 loop: CSVEDRRGWETQYF. The CDR3 nucleotides are TGCAGCGTTGAAGATCGCAGGGGGTGGGAGACCCAGTACTTC.